This TCR beta chain is from a study of blood T cell repertoires in COVID-19. On the study more broadly: Acute-phase and convalescent COVID-19 samples originated in the United States, Italy and Spain.

The ends lost 1 base at V and 0 bases at J; junction bases unmatched: 3. Germline V gives CDR1 SGDLS, CDR2 YYNGEE. This CDR3 contains 16 residues. Authors' methods: Estimation of nucleated cell counts relied on the amplification of reference gene primers. The repertoire was sequenced with immunoSEQ multiplex PCR; TCRdb's copy has only in-frame clones and lacks some. V, J and clone size were drawn from that table, and D and trimming were deduced from the DNA. In the table there are tens of thousands of clones, 90% to 95% of which are singletons. The rearrangement links TRBV9 to TRBJ2-1; the match to TRBD2 covers 8 bases. This receptor was obtained from a human donor in a cohort sampled during active COVID-19. What was sequenced was peripheral blood. The CDR3 coding sequence is TGTGCCAGCAGCGTACGCGGACTAGCCTCCTACAATGAGCAGTTCTTC. Translation: CASSVRGLASYNEQFF.